This T cell receptor (beta chain) was documented in a study of cytomegalovirus exposure and HLA in healthy donors. Study findings and constraints: Among TCR beta chains of equal frequency, HLA-associated ones were more clonally expanded in a later analysis. By a later analysis, the bulk of CMV-associated TCR beta chains appeared HLA-restricted. TRBV6-2, TRBV6-3 and other indistinguishable V segments were excluded. As a later analysis showed, a missense DCLRE1C variant was linked to trimming of TCR beta V- and J-genes.

The PCR employed 60 Vbeta primers together with 13 Jbeta primers. Sequencing was performed with immunoSEQ multiplex PCR; in TCRdb, only in-frame clones are kept and a portion is missing. The sample yields over 90,000 clones, 75% to 85% seen once. CDR1 SGHAT and CDR2 FQDESV come from the germline V gene (reference sequence). The CDR3 runs to 14 residues. Trimming removed 2 bases from V and 4 bases from J, with 9 bases in between. Concerning this clone: Antigen unknown.

This chain connects TRBV11-1 to TRBJ1-3; no reliable D call. The specimen was PBMCs. The receptor comes from a woman aged 18-35 years in good health and CMV-seropositive. In DNA form, the CDR3 reads TGTGCCAGCAGCTTATCGGTGAACGGAAACACCATATATTTT. Encoded protein: CASSLSVNGNTIYF.